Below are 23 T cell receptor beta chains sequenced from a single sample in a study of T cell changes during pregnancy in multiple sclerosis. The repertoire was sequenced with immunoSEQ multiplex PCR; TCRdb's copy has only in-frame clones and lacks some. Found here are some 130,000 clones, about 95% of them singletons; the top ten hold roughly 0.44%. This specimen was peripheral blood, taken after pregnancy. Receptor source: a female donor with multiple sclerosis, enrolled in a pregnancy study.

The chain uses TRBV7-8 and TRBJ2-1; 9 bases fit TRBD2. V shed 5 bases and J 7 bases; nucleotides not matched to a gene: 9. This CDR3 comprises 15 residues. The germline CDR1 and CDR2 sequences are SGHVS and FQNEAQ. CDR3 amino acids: CASSVLAGIGNEQFF. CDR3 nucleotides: TGTGCCAGCAGCGTTCTAGCGGGAATAGGGAATGAGCAGTTCTTC.

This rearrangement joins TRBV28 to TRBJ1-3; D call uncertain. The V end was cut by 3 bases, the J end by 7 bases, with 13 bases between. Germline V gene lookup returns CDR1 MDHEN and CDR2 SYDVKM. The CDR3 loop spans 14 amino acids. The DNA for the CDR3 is TGTGCCAGCAGTTTCGCTCGGGTTTTGAACACCATATATTTT. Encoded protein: CASSFARVLNTIYF.

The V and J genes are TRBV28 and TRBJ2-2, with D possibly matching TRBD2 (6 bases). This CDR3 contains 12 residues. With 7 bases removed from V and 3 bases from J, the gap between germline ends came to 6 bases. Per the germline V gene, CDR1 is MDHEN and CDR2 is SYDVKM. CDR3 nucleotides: TGTGCCAGCACTAGCGACACCGGGGAGCTGTTTTTT. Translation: CASTSDTGELFF.

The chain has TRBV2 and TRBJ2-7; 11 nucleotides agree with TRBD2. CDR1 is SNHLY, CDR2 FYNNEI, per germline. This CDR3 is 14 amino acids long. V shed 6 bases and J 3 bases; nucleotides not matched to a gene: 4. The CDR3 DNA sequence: TGTGCCAGCAGACGACTAGCGGGAATCTACGAGCAGTACTTC. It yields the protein CASRRLAGIYEQYF.

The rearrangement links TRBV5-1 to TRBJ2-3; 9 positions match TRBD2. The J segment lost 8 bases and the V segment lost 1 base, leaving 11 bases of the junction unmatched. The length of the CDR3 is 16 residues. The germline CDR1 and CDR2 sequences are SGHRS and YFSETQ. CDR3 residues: CASSLRASGTVGTQYF. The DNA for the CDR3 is TGCGCCAGCAGCTTGAGGGCTAGCGGGACCGTCGGTACGCAGTATTTT.

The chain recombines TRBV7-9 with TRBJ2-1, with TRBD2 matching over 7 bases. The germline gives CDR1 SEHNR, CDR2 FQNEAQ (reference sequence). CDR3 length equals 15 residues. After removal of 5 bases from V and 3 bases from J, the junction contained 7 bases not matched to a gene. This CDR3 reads CASSPWGGDYNEQFF. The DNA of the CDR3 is TGTGCCAGCAGCCCCTGGGGGGGGGACTACAATGAGCAGTTCTTC.

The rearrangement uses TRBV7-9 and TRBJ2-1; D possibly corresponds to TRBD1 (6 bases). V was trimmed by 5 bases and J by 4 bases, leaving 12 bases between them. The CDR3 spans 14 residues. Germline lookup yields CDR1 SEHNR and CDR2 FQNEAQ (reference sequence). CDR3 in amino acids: CASSNRVGYNEQFF. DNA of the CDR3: TGTGCCAGCAGCAACAGGGTTGGGTACAATGAGCAGTTCTTC. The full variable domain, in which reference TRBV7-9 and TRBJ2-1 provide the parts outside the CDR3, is DTGVSQNPRHKITKRGQNVTFRCDPISEHNRLYWYRQTLGQGPEFLTYFQNEAQLEKSRLLSDRFSAERPKGSFSTLEIQRTEQGDSAMYLCASSNRVGYNEQFFGPGTRLTVL.

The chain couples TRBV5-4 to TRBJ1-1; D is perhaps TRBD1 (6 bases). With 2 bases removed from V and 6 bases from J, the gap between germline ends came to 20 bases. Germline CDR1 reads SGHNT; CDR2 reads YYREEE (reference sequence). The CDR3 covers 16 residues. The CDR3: CASSLSGGARVSEAFF. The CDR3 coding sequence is TGTGCCAGCAGCTTAAGTGGGGGGGCGAGAGTCTCTGAAGCTTTCTTT.

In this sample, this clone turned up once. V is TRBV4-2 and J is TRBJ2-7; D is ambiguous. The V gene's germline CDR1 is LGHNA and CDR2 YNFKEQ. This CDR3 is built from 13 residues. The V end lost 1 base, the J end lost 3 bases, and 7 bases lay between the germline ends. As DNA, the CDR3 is TGTGCCAGCAGCCAAGTCGGTCACTACGAGCAGTACTTC. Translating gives CASSQVGHYEQYF.

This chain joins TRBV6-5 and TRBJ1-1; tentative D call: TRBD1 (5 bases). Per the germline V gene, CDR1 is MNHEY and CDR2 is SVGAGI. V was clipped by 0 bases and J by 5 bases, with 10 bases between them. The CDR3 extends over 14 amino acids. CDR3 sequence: CASSYSGRGTEAFF. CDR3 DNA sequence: TGTGCCAGCAGTTACTCGGGGCGGGGAACTGAAGCTTTCTTT.

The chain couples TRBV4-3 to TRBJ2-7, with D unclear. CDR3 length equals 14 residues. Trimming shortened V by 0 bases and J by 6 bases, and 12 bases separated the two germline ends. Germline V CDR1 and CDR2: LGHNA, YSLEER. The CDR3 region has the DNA TGCGCCAGCAGCCAAGAACTCCAATCGCCCGAGCAGTACTTC. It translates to CASSQELQSPEQYF.

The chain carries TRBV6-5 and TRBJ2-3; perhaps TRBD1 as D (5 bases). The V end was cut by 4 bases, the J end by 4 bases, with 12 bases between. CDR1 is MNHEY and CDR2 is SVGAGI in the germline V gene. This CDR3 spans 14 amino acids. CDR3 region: CASSSTQGPDTQYF. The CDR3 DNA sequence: TGTGCCAGCAGTTCTACTCAGGGTCCAGATACGCAGTATTTT.

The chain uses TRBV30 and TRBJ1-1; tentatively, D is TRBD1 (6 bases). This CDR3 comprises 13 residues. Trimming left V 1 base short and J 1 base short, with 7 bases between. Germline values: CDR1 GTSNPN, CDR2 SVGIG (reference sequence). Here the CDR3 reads CAWSAGANTEAFF. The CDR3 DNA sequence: TGTGCCTGGAGTGCAGGGGCGAACACTGAAGCTTTCTTT.

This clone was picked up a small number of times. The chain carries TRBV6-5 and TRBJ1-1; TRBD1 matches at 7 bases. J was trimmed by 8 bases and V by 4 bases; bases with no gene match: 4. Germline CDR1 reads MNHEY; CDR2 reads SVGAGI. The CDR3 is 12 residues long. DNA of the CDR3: TGTGCCAGCAGTTTCACAGGGGCCGAAGCTTTCTTT. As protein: CASSFTGAEAFF.

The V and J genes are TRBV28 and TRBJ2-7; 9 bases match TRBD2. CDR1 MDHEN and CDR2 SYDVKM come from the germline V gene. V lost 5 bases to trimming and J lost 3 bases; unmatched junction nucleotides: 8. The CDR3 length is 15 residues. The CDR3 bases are TGTGCCAGCAGTCCCCCGACTAGCGGAAACTACGAGCAGTACTTC. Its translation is CASSPPTSGNYEQYF.

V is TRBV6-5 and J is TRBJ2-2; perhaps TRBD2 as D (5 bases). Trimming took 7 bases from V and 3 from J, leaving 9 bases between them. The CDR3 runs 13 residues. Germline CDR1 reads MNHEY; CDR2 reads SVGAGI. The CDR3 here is CASTDGDTGELFF. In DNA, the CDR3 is TGTGCCAGCACCGACGGGGACACCGGGGAGCTGTTTTTT.

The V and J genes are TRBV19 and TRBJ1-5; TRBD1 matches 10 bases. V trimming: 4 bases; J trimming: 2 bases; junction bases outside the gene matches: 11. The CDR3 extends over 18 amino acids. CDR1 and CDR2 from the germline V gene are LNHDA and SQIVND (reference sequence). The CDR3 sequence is CASSTDRGVDIGNQPQHF. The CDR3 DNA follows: TGTGCCAGTAGTACGGACAGGGGGGTCGATATCGGCAATCAGCCCCAGCATTTT. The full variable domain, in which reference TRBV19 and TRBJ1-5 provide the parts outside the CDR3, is DGGITQSPKYLFRKEGQNVTLSCEQNLNHDAMYWYRQDPGQGLRLIYYSQIVNDFQKGDIAEGYSVSREKKESFPLTVTSAQKNPTAFYLCASSTDRGVDIGNQPQHFGDGTRLSIL.

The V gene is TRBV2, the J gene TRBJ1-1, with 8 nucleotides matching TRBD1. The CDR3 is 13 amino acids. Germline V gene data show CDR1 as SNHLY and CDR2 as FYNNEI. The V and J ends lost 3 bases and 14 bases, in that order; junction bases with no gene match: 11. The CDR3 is CASSDWTTGEIFF. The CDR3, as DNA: TGTGCCAGCAGTGATTGGACGACAGGGGAAATATTCTTT.

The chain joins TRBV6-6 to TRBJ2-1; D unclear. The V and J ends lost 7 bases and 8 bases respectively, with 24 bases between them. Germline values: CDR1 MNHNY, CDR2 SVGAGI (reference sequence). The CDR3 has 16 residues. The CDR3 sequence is CASNRSPAIGVDEQFF. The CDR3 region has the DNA TGTGCCAGCAACCGGAGCCCAGCAATCGGTGTCGATGAGCAGTTCTTC.

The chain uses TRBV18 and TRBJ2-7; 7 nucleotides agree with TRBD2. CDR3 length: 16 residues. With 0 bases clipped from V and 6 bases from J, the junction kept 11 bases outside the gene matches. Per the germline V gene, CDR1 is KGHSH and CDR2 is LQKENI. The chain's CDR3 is CASSPPVAGAAVEQYF. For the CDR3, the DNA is TGTGCCAGCTCACCACCGGTCGCGGGAGCGGCTGTCGAGCAGTACTTC. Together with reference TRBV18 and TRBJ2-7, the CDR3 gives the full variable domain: NAGVMQNPRHLVRRRGQEARLRCSPMKGHSHVYWYRQLPEEGLKFMVYLQKENIIDESGMPKERFSAEFPKEGPSILRIQQVVRGDSAAYFCASSPPVAGAAVEQYFGPGTRLTVT.

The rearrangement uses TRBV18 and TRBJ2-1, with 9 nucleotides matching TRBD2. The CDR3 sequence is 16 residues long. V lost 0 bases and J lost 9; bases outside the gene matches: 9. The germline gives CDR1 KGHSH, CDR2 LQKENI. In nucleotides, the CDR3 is TGTGCCAGCTCACCACCGTCGGTAGCGGGAGCACCTGAGCAGTTCTTC. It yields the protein CASSPPSVAGAPEQFF.

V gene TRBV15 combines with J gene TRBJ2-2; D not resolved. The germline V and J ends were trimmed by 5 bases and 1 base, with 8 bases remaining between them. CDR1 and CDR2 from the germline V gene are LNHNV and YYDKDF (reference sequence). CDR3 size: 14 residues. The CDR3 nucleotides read TGTGCCACCAGCTTCCGTGTGAACACCGGGGAGCTGTTTTTT. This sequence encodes CATSFRVNTGELFF. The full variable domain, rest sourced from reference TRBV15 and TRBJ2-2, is DAMVIQNPRYQVTQFGKPVTLSCSQTLNHNVMYWYQQKSSQAPKLLFHYYDKDFNNEADTPDNFQSRRPNTSFCFLDIRSPGLGDTAMYLCATSFRVNTGELFFGEGSRLTVL.

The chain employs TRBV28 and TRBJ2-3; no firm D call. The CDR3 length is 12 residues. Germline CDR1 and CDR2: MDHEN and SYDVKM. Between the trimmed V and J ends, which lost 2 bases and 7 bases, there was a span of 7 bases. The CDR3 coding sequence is TGTGCCAGCAGTTTACGGAGTTATACGCAGTATTTT. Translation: CASSLRSYTQYF.